This paragraph covers one TCR beta chain sequence. The antigen remains undetermined. Generated by immunoSEQ multiplex PCR, the TCRdb table keeps only in-frame clones and is missing some. The top ten hold more than 10% of the sample, which has approximately 480,000 clones, roughly 87% seen once. This entry comes from a study of Ad26.COV2.S vaccination and SARS-CoV-2 variants. Whole-study findings and limits: Spike-specific CD8+ and CD4+ T cell responses reportedly showed substantial breadth after vaccination. Non-spike TCR breadth did not differ much between vaccine and placebo recipients. The TCR breadth and depth analyses may have understated or missed part of the total T cell responses.

The treatment here: some 20 received Ad26.COV2.S at low or high dose, single or two shots; a few received placebo; per-sample allocation not given. The investigators took samples on day 63 after the first vaccine or placebo injection. CDR1 and CDR2 from the germline V gene are SGHAT and FQNNGV. The CDR3 sequence is 13 residues long. V lost 3 bases, J lost 3 bases, and 6 bases lay in between. The V call is TRBV11-2, the J call TRBJ1-5; D is uncertain. The TCR originated in a person between 18 and 65 years old who received the Ad26.COV2.S COVID-19 vaccine or a placebo. Sequences were derived from peripheral blood, sampled in a trial of Ad26.COV2.S vaccine versus placebo. The CDR3 DNA reads as TGTGCCAGCAGCTTTAGGATCAATCAGCCCCAGCATTTT. It codes for CASSFRINQPQHF.